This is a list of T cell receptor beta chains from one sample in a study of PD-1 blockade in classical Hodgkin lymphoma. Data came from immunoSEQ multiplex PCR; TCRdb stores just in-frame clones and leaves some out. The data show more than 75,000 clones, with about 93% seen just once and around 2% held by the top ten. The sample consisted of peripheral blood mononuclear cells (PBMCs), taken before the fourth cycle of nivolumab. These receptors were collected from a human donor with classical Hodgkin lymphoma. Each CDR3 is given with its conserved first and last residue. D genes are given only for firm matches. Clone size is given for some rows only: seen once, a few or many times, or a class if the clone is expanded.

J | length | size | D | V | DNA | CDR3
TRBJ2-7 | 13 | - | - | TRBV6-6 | TGTGCCAGCAGTTACCCGGGACTGGGGGCGCAGTACTTC | CASSYPGLGAQYF
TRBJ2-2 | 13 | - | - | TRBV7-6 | TGTGCCAGCAGCTTGAAAATCGGGGGGGAGCTGTTTTTT | CASSLKIGGELFF
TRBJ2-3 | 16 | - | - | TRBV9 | TGTGCCAGCAGCGTAACGACTAGATTGGGCACAGATACGCAGTATTTT | CASSVTTRLGTDTQYF
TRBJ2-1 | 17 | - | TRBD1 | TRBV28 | TGTGCCAGCAGTCCCTTACAGGGGCGAGTTTCCTACAATGAGCAGTTCTTC | CASSPLQGRVSYNEQFF
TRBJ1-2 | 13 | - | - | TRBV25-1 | TGTGCCAGCAGCGTTGCTAACAGGGATGGCTACACCTTC | CASSVANRDGYTF
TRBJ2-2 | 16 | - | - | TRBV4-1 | TGCGCCAGCAGCCAAGAAATGACGGCGTTCACCGGGGAGCTGTTTTTT | CASSQEMTAFTGELFF
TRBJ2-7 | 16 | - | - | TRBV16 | TGTGCCAGCAGCCAATTACGGCGGGCCCACGGCTACGAGCAGTACTTC | CASSQLRRAHGYEQYF
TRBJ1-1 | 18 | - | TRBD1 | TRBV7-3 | TGTGCCAGCAGCTTAGGGACAGGAGTTAATCAAATGAACACTGAAGCTTTCTTT | CASSLGTGVNQMNTEAFF
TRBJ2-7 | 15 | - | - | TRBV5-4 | TGTGCCAGCAGCCGCGCGGGCTCTGGGGAATACGAGCAGTACTTC | CASSRAGSGEYEQYF
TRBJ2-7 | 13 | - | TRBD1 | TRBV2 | TGTGCCAGCAGTGGGACAGGGGGCGTCGAGCAGTACTTC | CASSGTGGVEQYF
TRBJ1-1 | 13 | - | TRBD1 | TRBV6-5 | TGTGCCAGCAAGATCGACAGGGACACTGAAGCTTTCTTT | CASKIDRDTEAFF
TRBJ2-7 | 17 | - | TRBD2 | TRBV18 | TGTGCCAGCTCACCATCAGAGACTAGCGGGTCCCCCTACGAGCAGTACTTC | CASSPSETSGSPYEQYF
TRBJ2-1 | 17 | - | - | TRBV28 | TGTGCCAGCAGTTTAATCCGTTCGGCTAGCAGCTACAATGAGCAGTTCTTC | CASSLIRSASSYNEQFF
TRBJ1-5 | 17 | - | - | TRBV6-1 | TGTGCCAGCAGTGAACTTCCCGCCGGGGTAAGCAATCAGCCCCAGCATTTT | CASSELPAGVSNQPQHF
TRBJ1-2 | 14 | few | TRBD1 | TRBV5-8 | TGTGCCAGCAGCTTTGGGACAGGGAACTATGGCTACACCTTC | CASSFGTGNYGYTF
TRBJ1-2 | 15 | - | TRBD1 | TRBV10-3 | TGTGCCATCAGTGTTCCTGGACAGGGCGGCTATGGCTACACCTTC | CAISVPGQGGYGYTF
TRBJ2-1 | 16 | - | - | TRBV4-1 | TGCGCCAGCAGCCAATTGTCCGGGACGGCAAACAATGAGCAGTTCTTC | CASSQLSGTANNEQFF
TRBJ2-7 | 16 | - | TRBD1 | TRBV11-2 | TGTGCCAGCACCCAATCCCACCAGGGGGCGCGATACGAGCAGTACTTC | CASTQSHQGARYEQYF
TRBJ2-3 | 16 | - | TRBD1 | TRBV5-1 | TGCGCCAGCAGCTCGGCCGGGACAGGGGTTACAGATACGCAGTATTTT | CASSSAGTGVTDTQYF
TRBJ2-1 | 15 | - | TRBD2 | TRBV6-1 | TGTGCCAGCATTGATAGCGGGAGGGCCGTGGGAGAGCAGTTCTTC | CASIDSGRAVGEQFF
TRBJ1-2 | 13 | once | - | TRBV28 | TGTGCCAGCAGTTCCAGGCGGGGCTATGGCTACACCTTC | CASSSRRGYGYTF
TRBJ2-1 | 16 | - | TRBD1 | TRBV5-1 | TGCGCCAGCAGCTTGGCCGGGGCAGGGGGAACGGGAAGGGCGTTCTTC | CASSLAGAGGTGRAFF
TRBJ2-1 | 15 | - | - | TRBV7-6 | TGTGCCAGCAGCTTCGGGGTAGCGTCCTACAATGAGCAGTTCTTC | CASSFGVASYNEQFF
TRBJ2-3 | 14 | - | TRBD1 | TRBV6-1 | TGTGCCAGCTGGACAGGGCTATCGGCAGATACGCAGTATTTT | CASWTGLSADTQYF
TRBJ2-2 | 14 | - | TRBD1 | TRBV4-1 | TGCGCCAGCAGCCAAACAGGGGGACCAAGGGAGCTGTTTTTT | CASSQTGGPRELFF
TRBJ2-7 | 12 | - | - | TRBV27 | TGTGCCAGCAGTTATAAAGGGGTCGAGCAGTACTTC | CASSYKGVEQYF
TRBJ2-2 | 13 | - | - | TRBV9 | TGTGCCAGCAGCGTAGGCCAGTCCGGGGAGCTGTTTTTT | CASSVGQSGELFF
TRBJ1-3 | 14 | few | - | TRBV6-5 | TGTGCCAGCATGGGAGGGCCATTTGGGGACACCATATATTTT | CASMGGPFGDTIYF
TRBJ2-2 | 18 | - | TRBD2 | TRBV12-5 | TGTGCTAGTGGTCCCCTAGCGGGAGAACCTAGAGGGGTCGGGGAGCTGTTTTTT | CASGPLAGEPRGVGELFF
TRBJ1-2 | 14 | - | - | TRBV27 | TGTGCCAGCAGTCCCCAATATGCCTCCTATGGCTACACCTTC | CASSPQYASYGYTF
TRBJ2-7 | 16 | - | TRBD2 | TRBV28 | TGTGCCAGCAGTTTCCCTAGCGGGAGAGGGTCCTACGAGCAGTACTTC | CASSFPSGRGSYEQYF
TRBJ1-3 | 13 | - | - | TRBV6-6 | TGTGCCTCCGTACGGGGTTCTGGAAACACCATATATTTT | CASVRGSGNTIYF
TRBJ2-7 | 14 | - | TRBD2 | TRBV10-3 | TGCGCCATCAGTGGAGCGGGAGGCACCTACGAGCAGTACTTC | CAISGAGGTYEQYF
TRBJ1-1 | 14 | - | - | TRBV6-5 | TGTGCCAGCAGTTACACGGACTTGAACACTGAAGCTTTCTTT | CASSYTDLNTEAFF
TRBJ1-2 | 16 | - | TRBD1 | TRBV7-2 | TGTGCCAGCAGCTTAGGGGGGACAGGCGGCCTCTATGGCTACACCTTC | CASSLGGTGGLYGYTF
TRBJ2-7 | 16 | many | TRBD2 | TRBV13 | TGTGCCAGCAGCCTGGGACTAGCGGGGAGCTCCTACGAGCAGTACTTC | CASSLGLAGSSYEQYF
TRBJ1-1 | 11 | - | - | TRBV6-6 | TGTGCCAGCAGTCTAAAAGGGATGGGTTTCTTT | CASSLKGMGFF
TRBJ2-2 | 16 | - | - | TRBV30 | TGTGCCTGGACCATAAAATGGACACCCAACACCGGGGAGCTGTTTTTT | CAWTIKWTPNTGELFF
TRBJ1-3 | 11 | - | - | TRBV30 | TGTGCCTGGGGGACTGGAAACACCATATATTTT | CAWGTGNTIYF
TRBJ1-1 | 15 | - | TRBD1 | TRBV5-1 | TGCGCCAGCAGCTCACAGCCCGGGACAGAAGCTGGGAGTATCTTT | CASSSQPGTEAGSIF
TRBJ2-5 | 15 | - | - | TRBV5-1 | TGCGCCAGCAGCTTGGAAGGACGGGAGATGGAGACCCAGTACTTC | CASSLEGREMETQYF
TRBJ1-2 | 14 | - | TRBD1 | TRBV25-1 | TGTGCCAGCAGTACCCGGGACAGGGGGCATGGCTACACCTTC | CASSTRDRGHGYTF
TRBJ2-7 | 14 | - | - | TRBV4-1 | TGCGCCAGCAGCCAAGAAGGTAGCCTCTACGAGCAGTACTTC | CASSQEGSLYEQYF
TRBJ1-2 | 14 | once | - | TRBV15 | TGTGCCACCAGTGGCTCACCCTCTAACTATGGCTACACCTTC | CATSGSPSNYGYTF
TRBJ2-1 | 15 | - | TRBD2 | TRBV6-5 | TGTGCCAGCAGTTACTGGCGGGAGGCGGCGGATGAGCAGTTCTTC | CASSYWREAADEQFF
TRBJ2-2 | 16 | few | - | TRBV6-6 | TGTGCCAGCAGCCACTACTGGGGGGAGGAAAGCGGGGAGCTGTTTTTT | CASSHYWGEESGELFF
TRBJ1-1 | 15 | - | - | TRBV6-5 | TGTGCCAGCAGTTACTCGATTGAGAGGAACACTGAAGCTTTCTTT | CASSYSIERNTEAFF
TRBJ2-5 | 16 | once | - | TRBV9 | TGTGCCAGCAGCGCCCGCGGTGGCGGAGCGCAAGAGACCCAGTACTTC | CASSARGGGAQETQYF
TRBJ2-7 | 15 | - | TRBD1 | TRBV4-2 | TGTGCCAGCAGCCAAGACGCGGGACAGGCCTACGAGCAGTACTTC | CASSQDAGQAYEQYF
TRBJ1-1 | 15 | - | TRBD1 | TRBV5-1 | TGCGCCAGCAGCCCGACCCTGGACAGGGACACTGAAGCTTTCTTT | CASSPTLDRDTEAFF
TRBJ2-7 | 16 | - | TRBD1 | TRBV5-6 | TGTGCCAGCAGCTTGGCCGGGACAGGGCCCTCCTACGAGCAGTACTTC | CASSLAGTGPSYEQYF
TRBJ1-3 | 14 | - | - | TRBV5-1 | TGCCCCGGGACACCAACTTGCTCTGGAAACACCATATATTTT | CPGTPTCSGNTIYF
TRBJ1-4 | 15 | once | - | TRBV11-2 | TGTGCCAGCAGCTTAGGGTTATCAACTAATGAAAAACTGTTTTTT | CASSLGLSTNEKLFF
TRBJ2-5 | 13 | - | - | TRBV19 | TGTGCCAGTAGTACCACTAGTTATGAGACCCAGTACTTC | CASSTTSYETQYF